These T cell receptor beta chains were read from a single sample in a study of OX40 agonist ivuxolimab in advanced cancers. This table comes from immunoSEQ multiplex PCR, and its TCRdb copy is limited to in-frame clones, with some not included. Found here are 50,000 to 55,000 clones, over 75% of them singletons; the top ten hold under 13%. Sequenced material: CD4+ or CD8+ T cells sorted from blood, taken in a trial of the OX40 agonist ivuxolimab. These receptors were collected from an adult with an advanced solid tumor such as melanoma, head and neck, liver or kidney cancer. The CDR3 runs from the conserved cysteine through the conserved F or W. D genes are given only for firm matches. Not all rows give a size; the values are once, few, many and, for expanded clones, a class.

cdr3_nt	cdr3_aa	v_call	j_call	d_call	cdr3_length	clone_size
TGTGCCAGCAGTAGCCCATTCCAAGAGACCCAGTACTTC	CASSSPFQETQYF	TRBV28	TRBJ2-5	.	13	.
TGCGCCAGCAGCCCAGTAGGGGTCGCTAGCGGGGTTCAATACTTC	CASSPVGVASGVQYF	TRBV4-1	TRBJ2-7	TRBD2	15	.
TGCAGCGTAATGCGCGGATATGAGCAGTTCTTC	CSVMRGYEQFF	TRBV29-1	TRBJ2-1	.	11	.
TGTGCCAGTAGTACCCGGGACAGACAAGAGACCCAGTACTTC	CASSTRDRQETQYF	TRBV19	TRBJ2-5	TRBD1	14	.
TGTGCCACCTACCAGGGGGCTAACTATGGCTACACCTTC	CATYQGANYGYTF	TRBV28	TRBJ1-2	TRBD1	13	.
TGCGCCAGCAGCCAAGGACCCCTCCGCACAGATACGCAGTATTTT	CASSQGPLRTDTQYF	TRBV4-1	TRBJ2-3	.	15	.
TGCAGCGTTGAAGATTCCGGGGGTCAGCCCCAGCATTTT	CSVEDSGGQPQHF	TRBV29-1	TRBJ1-5	.	13	.
TGTGCCAGTAGTATCCAGGCGGGGTCAGAGCAGTTCTTC	CASSIQAGSEQFF	TRBV19	TRBJ2-1	.	13	.
TGTGCCAGCAGCCCTCGACTAGCGGGAGACACAGATACGCAGTATTTT	CASSPRLAGDTDTQYF	TRBV4-2	TRBJ2-3	TRBD2	16	.
TGTGCCAGCAGCTTGGCCTTGTCGGGTACCCAGCCCCAGCATTTT	CASSLALSGTQPQHF	TRBV5-5	TRBJ1-5	.	15	.
TGTGCCAGTAGTATGGGGAGCTCTGGGGCCAACGTCCTGACTTTC	CASSMGSSGANVLTF	TRBV19	TRBJ2-6	.	15	.
TGCGCCAGCAGCCAAGGGTACGGGTCCTACAATGAGCAGTTCTTC	CASSQGYGSYNEQFF	TRBV4-1	TRBJ2-1	.	15	.
TGCAGCGTTGTGACGGGGGGGCAAGAGACCCAGTACTTC	CSVVTGGQETQYF	TRBV29-1	TRBJ2-5	TRBD2	13	.
TGTGCCAGCAGTCCCGGGACAGCACCCTACGAGCAGTACTTC	CASSPGTAPYEQYF	TRBV28	TRBJ2-7	TRBD1	14	once
TGTGCCAGCAGCACAGGGTGGGAGGGCCATGGCTACACCTTC	CASSTGWEGHGYTF	TRBV7-9	TRBJ1-2	.	14	.
TGTGCCAGCAGCTCGGGACTAGCGGGAGGGCCGTATCACGGGGAGCTGTTTTTT	CASSSGLAGGPYHGELFF	TRBV11-2	TRBJ2-2	TRBD2	18	.
TGTGCCAGCAGTGAAGTCAGGGGAGGAAAAAACATTCAGTACTTC	CASSEVRGGKNIQYF	TRBV6-1	TRBJ2-4	.	15	once
TGCAGCGTTGCAGCGTCAACACGGAACACCGGGGAGCTGTTTTTT	CSVAASTRNTGELFF	TRBV29-1	TRBJ2-2	.	15	.
TGTGCCAGCAGCTTAACATCAGCCGGGACAGGCCACTATGGCTACACCTTC	CASSLTSAGTGHYGYTF	TRBV7-8	TRBJ1-2	TRBD1	17	.
TGTGCCTGGAGTGGACAGGCCCAAGAGACCCAGTACTTC	CAWSGQAQETQYF	TRBV30	TRBJ2-5	.	13	.
TGTGCCATCAGTGAGTTACTAGAAGAGACCCAGTACTTC	CAISELLEETQYF	TRBV10-3	TRBJ2-5	.	13	.
TGTGCCATCAGTTCGACAGGGGGACAAAATCAGCCCCAGCATTTT	CAISSTGGQNQPQHF	TRBV10-3	TRBJ1-5	TRBD1	15	.
TGTGCCAGCAGTATCAACCTTGGGACAGGCGGGGAGCTGTTTTTT	CASSINLGTGGELFF	TRBV2	TRBJ2-2	TRBD1	15	.
TGCGCCAGCAGCTCCACAGGGGAAAAAGGCGAAAAACTGTTTTTT	CASSSTGEKGEKLFF	TRBV5-1	TRBJ1-4	TRBD1	15	medium-sized
TGTGCCACCCGGACAGGGACAGATACGCAGTATTTT	CATRTGTDTQYF	TRBV6-6	TRBJ2-3	TRBD1	12	.
TGTGCCAGCAGCTACAGGGGGACTAGCGGGCCGAAGTTCTTC	CASSYRGTSGPKFF	TRBV7-9	TRBJ2-1	TRBD2	14	.
TGCGCCAGCAGCCAAGATCTGTACAGTCCTAACTATGGCTACACCTTC	CASSQDLYSPNYGYTF	TRBV4-3	TRBJ1-2	.	16	.
TGTGCCAGTAGTATAGGACAGTCCTACGAGCAGTACTTC	CASSIGQSYEQYF	TRBV19	TRBJ2-7	.	13	.
TGTGCCAGCAGTTACGGTCGTAGGAACACTGAAGCTTTCTTT	CASSYGRRNTEAFF	TRBV6-6	TRBJ1-1	.	14	.
TGTGCCTGGAGAGCACCGGGACCACCGAGGGATACGCAGTATTTT	CAWRAPGPPRDTQYF	TRBV30	TRBJ2-3	.	15	.
TGTGCCAGCAGCGTCTCCCCCTCTAATGAAAAACTGTTTTTT	CASSVSPSNEKLFF	TRBV9	TRBJ1-4	.	14	.
TGTGCCACCAGCAGAGATCTAAGCTACGAGCAGTACTTC	CATSRDLSYEQYF	TRBV15	TRBJ2-7	.	13	.
TGTGCCTGGAGTGTAGGAGGGGGCGCGGAGACCCAGTACTTC	CAWSVGGGAETQYF	TRBV30	TRBJ2-5	.	14	.
TGTGCCAGCAGTCTCCCCGGGACAGGGGGCTATGGCTACACCTTC	CASSLPGTGGYGYTF	TRBV28	TRBJ1-2	TRBD1	15	.
TGTGCCAGCAGGCCACACCCAGGAGGGCTTAGCAATCAGCCCCAGCATTTT	CASRPHPGGLSNQPQHF	TRBV28	TRBJ1-5	.	17	.
TGTGCCAGCAGAGGAAACAGGGGGGCTACCTACAATGAGCAGTTCTTC	CASRGNRGATYNEQFF	TRBV25-1	TRBJ2-1	TRBD1	16	.
TGTGCCAGTAGTGTCCCTCCGAACACTGAAGCTTTCTTT	CASSVPPNTEAFF	TRBV19	TRBJ1-1	.	13	.
TGTGCCAGCAGCTTGAGCGGGAGTATTTACAATGAGCAGTTCTTC	CASSLSGSIYNEQFF	TRBV7-2	TRBJ2-1	TRBD2	15	.
TGTGCCAGCACAGGGCAGGGGTCGACGTCCAAAAACATTCAGTACTTC	CASTGQGSTSKNIQYF	TRBV28	TRBJ2-4	.	16	.
TGCGCCAGCAGTGAAATCCGCGGGGGGACAACCTCTAGTGTAGATACGCAGTATTTT	CASSEIRGGTTSSVDTQYF	TRBV10-2	TRBJ2-3	TRBD2	19	.
TGTGCCAGCAGCTTGGAGACAGGGTGGACTTTCTTT	CASSLETGWTFF	TRBV7-9	TRBJ1-1	TRBD1	12	.
TGTGCCAGTAGTATCCTGGGAAACGAGCAGTACTTC	CASSILGNEQYF	TRBV19	TRBJ2-7	.	12	.
TGTGCCAGCAGACGGGACATGAACACTGAAGCTTTCTTT	CASRRDMNTEAFF	TRBV28	TRBJ1-1	.	13	.
TGTGCCATCAGCCGGACGGTTAGCACAGATACGCAGTATTTT	CAISRTVSTDTQYF	TRBV10-3	TRBJ2-3	.	14	.
TGCGCCAGCAGCTTGGAAGGTTCGTTGGACGAGCAGTACTTC	CASSLEGSLDEQYF	TRBV5-1	TRBJ2-7	.	14	.
TGTGCCTGGAGTGTAGGTGGGAGCTCCTACGAGCAGTACTTC	CAWSVGGSSYEQYF	TRBV30	TRBJ2-7	.	14	.
TGTGCCAGCAGCTTAACCTTCAGCCGGGACACATATGGCTACACCTTC	CASSLTFSRDTYGYTF	TRBV11-2	TRBJ1-2	.	16	.
TGTGCCAGCAGCTTAGAGTGGCTAGCGGGAGGTGGCGGCGGGGAGCTGTTTTTT	CASSLEWLAGGGGGELFF	TRBV7-2	TRBJ2-2	TRBD2	18	.
TGTGCCAGCAGTGGGGCAGGGCAGGATGAGCAGTTCTTC	CASSGAGQDEQFF	TRBV6-1	TRBJ2-1	.	13	.
TGTGCCAGCTCACCCCGGACAGGGGAAATGAACACTGAAGCTTTCTTT	CASSPRTGEMNTEAFF	TRBV18	TRBJ1-1	TRBD1	16	.
TGTGCCAGCAGTGAAGCGCGAGGGGGCCAGACTGAAGCTTTCTTT	CASSEARGGQTEAFF	TRBV6-1	TRBJ1-1	TRBD1	15	once
TGTGCCAGTAGTGGGGCAGTTTATAGCAATCAGCCCCAGCATTTT	CASSGAVYSNQPQHF	TRBV19	TRBJ1-5	.	15	.
TGTGCCAGCAGCCAAGTGGCAGACAGCACAGATACGCAGTATTTT	CASSQVADSTDTQYF	TRBV14	TRBJ2-3	.	15	.
TGTGCCTGGAGTGCGAAGACGGGTTCGGATAATTCACCCCTCCACTTT	CAWSAKTGSDNSPLHF	TRBV30	TRBJ1-6	.	16	.
TGCGCCAGCAGCCAAGATAGGCAGGGAGGTGACTATGGCTACACCTTC	CASSQDRQGGDYGYTF	TRBV4-1	TRBJ1-2	.	16	.
TGTGCCAGCAGCCTGGGACAGGGATCCGCAACTAATGAAAAACTGTTTTTT	CASSLGQGSATNEKLFF	TRBV7-9	TRBJ1-4	TRBD1	17	.
TGTGCCAGTAGCATAGGCGGGTACAATCAGCCCCAGCATTTT	CASSIGGYNQPQHF	TRBV19	TRBJ1-5	.	14	.
TGTGCCAGCAGCTTACCCCAGACACAAGAGACCCAGTACTTC	CASSLPQTQETQYF	TRBV7-8	TRBJ2-5	.	14	.
TGTGCCAGCAGCTTATGGGCGGCTACCCTAGCCAAAAACATTCAGTACTTC	CASSLWAATLAKNIQYF	TRBV7-2	TRBJ2-4	.	17	.